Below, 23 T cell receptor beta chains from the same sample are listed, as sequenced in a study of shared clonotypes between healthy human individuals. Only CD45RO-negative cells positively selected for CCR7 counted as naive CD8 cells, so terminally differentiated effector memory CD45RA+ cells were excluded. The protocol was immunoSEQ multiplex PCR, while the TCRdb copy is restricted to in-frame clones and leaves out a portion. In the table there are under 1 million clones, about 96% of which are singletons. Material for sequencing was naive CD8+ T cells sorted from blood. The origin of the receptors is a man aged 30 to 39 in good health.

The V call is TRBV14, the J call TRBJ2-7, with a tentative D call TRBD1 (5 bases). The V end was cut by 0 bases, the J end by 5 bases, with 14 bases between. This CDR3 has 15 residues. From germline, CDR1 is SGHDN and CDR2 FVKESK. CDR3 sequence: CASSQERRVEHEQYF. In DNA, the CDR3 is TGTGCCAGCAGCCAAGAACGCAGGGTGGAGCACGAGCAGTACTTC.

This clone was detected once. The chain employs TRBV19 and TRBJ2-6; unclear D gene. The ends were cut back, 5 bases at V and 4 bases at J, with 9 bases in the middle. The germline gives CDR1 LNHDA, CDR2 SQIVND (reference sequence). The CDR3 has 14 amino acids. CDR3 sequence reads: CASSLIWGANVLTF. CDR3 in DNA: TGTGCCAGTAGTCTGATCTGGGGGGCCAACGTCCTGACTTTC.

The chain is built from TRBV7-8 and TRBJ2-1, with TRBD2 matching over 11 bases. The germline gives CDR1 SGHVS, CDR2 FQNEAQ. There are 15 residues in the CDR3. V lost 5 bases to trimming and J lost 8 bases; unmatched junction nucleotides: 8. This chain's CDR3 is CASSGSGRALYEQFF. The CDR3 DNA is TGTGCCAGCAGCGGTAGCGGGAGGGCCCTCTATGAGCAGTTCTTC. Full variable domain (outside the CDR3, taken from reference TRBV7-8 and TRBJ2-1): GAGVSQSPRYKVAKRGQDVALRCDPISGHVSLFWYQQALGQGPEFLTYFQNEAQLDKSGLPSDRFFAERPEGSVSTLKIQRTQQEDSAVYLCASSGSGRALYEQFFGPGTRLTVL.

The CDR3 nucleotides are TGTGCCAGCAGCCCCCCCTCCGGGACCTCGGGCTACACCTTC. Its translation: CASSPPSGTSGYTF. The chain couples TRBV2 to TRBJ1-2; possible D gene TRBD1, 5 bases. Deletions cut 6 bases from V and 8 bases from J, with 19 bases between. The length of the CDR3 is 14 residues. Per germline, CDR1 SNHLY and CDR2 FYNNEI.

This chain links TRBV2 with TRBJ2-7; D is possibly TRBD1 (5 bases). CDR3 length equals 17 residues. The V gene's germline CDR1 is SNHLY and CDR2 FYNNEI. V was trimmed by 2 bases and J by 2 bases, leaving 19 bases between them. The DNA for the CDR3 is TGTGCCAGCAGTGAACTGGTCCCGAAGGGGAATACCTACGAGCAGTACTTC. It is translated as CASSELVPKGNTYEQYF.

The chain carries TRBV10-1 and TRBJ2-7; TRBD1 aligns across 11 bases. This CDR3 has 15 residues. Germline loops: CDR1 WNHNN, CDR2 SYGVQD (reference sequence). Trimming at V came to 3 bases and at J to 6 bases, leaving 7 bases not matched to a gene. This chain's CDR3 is CASSDHGQGAVEQYF. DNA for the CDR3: TGCGCCAGCAGTGACCACGGACAGGGGGCGGTCGAGCAGTACTTC.

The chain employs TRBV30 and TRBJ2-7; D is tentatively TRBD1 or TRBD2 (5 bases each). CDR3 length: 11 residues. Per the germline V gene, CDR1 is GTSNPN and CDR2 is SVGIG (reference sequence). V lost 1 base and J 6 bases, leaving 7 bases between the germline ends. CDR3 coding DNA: TGTGCCTGGAGTGCAGGGAGCGAGCAGTACTTC. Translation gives CAWSAGSEQYF.

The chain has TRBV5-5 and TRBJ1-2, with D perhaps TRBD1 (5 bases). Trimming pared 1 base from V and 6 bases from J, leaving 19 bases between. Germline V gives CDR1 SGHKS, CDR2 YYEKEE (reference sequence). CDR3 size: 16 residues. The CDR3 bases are TGTGCCAGCAGCTTGATAGGGACGGAAAAGAGGGATGGCTACACCTTC. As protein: CASSLIGTEKRDGYTF. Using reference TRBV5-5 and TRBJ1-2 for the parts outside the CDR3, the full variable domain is DAGVTQSPTHLIKTRGQQVTLRCSPISGHKSVSWYQQVLGQGPQFIFQYYEKEERGRGNFPDRFSARQFPNYSSELNVNALLLGDSALYLCASSLIGTEKRDGYTFGSGTRLTVV.

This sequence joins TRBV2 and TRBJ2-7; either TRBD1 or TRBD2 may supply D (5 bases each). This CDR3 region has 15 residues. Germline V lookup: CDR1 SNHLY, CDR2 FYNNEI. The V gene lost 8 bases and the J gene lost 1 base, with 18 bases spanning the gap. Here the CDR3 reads CASPPGRRRSYEQYF. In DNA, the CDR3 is TGTGCCAGCCCTCCGGGACGGCGGAGATCCTACGAGCAGTACTTC.

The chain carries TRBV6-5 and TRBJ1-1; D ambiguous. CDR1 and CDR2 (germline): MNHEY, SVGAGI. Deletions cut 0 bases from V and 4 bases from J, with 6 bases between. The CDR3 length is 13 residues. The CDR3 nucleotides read TGTGCCAGCAGTTACTCTTCCTTCACTGAAGCTTTCTTT. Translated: CASSYSSFTEAFF.

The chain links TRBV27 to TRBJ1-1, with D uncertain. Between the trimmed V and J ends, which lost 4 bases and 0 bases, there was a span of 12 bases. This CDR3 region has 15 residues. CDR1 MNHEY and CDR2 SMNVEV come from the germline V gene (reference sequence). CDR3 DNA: TGTGCCAGCAGTTCGAGTATAGGGTTGAACACTGAAGCTTTCTTT. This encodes CASSSSIGLNTEAFF.

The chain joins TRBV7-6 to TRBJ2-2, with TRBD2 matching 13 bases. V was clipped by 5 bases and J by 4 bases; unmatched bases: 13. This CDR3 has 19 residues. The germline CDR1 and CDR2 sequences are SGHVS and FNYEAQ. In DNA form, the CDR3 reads TGTGCCAGCAGCGCCGGACTAGCGGGAGAGCTTAGTAGCACCGGGGAGCTGTTTTTT. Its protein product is CASSAGLAGELSSTGELFF.

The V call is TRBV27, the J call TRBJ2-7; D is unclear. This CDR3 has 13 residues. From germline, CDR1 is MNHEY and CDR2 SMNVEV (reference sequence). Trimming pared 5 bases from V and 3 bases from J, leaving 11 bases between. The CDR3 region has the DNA TGTGCCAGCAGTCCCGGACGGATCTACGAGCAGTACTTC. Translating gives CASSPGRIYEQYF.

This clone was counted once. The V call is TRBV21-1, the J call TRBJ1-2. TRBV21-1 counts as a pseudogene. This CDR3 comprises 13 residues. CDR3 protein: CPTPEETNYGYTF. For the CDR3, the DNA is TGCCCCACCCCGGAAGAAACTAACTATGGCTACACCTTC.

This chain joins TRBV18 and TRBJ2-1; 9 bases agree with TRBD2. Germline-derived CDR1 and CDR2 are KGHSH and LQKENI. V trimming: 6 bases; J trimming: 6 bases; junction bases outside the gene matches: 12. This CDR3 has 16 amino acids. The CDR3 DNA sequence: TGTGCCAGCTCTCTGGGGCGGGAGGGCCTTGGCAATGAGCAGTTCTTC. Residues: CASSLGREGLGNEQFF.

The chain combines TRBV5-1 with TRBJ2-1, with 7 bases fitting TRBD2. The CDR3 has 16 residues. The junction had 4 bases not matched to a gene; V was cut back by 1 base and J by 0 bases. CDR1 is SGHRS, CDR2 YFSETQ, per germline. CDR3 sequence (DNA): TGCGCCAGCAGCTTGACCGGGAGGAGCTCCTACAATGAGCAGTTCTTC. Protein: CASSLTGRSSYNEQFF.

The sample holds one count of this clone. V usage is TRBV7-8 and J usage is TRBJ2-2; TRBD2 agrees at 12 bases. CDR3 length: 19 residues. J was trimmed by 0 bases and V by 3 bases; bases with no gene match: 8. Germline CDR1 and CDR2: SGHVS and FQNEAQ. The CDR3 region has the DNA TGTGCCAGCAGCTTTTTGGGGACTAGCGGGCCATCGAACACCGGGGAGCTGTTTTTT. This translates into CASSFLGTSGPSNTGELFF. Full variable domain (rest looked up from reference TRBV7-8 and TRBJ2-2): GAGVSQSPRYKVAKRGQDVALRCDPISGHVSLFWYQQALGQGPEFLTYFQNEAQLDKSGLPSDRFFAERPEGSVSTLKIQRTQQEDSAVYLCASSFLGTSGPSNTGELFFGEGSRLTVL.

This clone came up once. CDR3 loop: CASSPWAGYEQYF. CDR3 nucleotides: TGTGCCAGCAGTCCCTGGGCCGGATACGAGCAGTACTTC. J is TRBJ2-7 and V is TRBV5-6; unclear D gene. The ends were cut back, 5 bases at V and 4 bases at J, with 13 bases in the middle. The CDR3 has 13 residues. Per the germline V gene, CDR1 is SGHDT and CDR2 is YYEEEE.

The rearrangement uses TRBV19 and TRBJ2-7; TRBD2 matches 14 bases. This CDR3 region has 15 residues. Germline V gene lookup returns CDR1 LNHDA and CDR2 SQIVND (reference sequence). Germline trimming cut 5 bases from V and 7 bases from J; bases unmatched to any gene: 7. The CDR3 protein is CASSETSGRAWEQYF. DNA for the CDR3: TGTGCCAGTAGTGAGACTAGCGGGAGGGCGTGGGAGCAGTACTTC.

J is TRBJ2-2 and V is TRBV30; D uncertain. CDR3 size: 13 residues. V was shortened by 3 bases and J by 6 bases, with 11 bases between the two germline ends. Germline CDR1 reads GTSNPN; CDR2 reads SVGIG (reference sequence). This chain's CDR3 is CAWSPALSGELFF. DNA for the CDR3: TGTGCCTGGAGCCCCGCCCTATCCGGGGAGCTGTTTTTT. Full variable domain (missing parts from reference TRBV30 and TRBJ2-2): SQTIHQWPATLVQPVGSPLSLECTVEGTSNPNLYWYRQAAGRGLQLLFYSVGIGQISSEVPQNLSASRPQDRQFILSSKKLLLSDSGFYLCAWSPALSGELFFGEGSRLTVL.

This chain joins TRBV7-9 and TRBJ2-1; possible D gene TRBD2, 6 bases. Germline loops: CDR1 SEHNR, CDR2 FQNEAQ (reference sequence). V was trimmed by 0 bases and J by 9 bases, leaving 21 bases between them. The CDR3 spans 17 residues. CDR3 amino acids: CASSLAFGPGLQFEQFF. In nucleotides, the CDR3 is TGTGCCAGCAGCTTAGCGTTTGGGCCGGGACTCCAGTTTGAGCAGTTCTTC.

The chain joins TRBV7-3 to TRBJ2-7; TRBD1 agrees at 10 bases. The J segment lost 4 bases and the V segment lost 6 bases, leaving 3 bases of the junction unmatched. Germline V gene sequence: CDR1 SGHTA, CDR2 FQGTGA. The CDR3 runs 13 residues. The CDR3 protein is CASSWDRGYEQYF. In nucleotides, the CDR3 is TGTGCCAGCAGTTGGGACAGGGGTTACGAGCAGTACTTC.

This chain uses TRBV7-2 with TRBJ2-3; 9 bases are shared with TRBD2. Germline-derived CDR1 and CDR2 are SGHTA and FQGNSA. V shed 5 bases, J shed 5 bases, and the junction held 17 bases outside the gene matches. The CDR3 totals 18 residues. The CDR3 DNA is TGTGCCAGCAGCAAGGGGGGAGCTAGCGGGACTGCCATAGATACGCAGTATTTT. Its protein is CASSKGGASGTAIDTQYF.